The 22 T cell receptor beta chains in this list originate from one sample, sequenced in a study of T cells in Graves' hyperthyroidism and ophthalmopathy. TCR beta CDR3 regions were amplified from RNA transcripts. Primed by the HTBI set, a first-round RT-PCR was run on the TCR CDR3. TCRdb used MiXCR to reprocess the multiplex PCR reads, holding one entry per CDR3 protein. The sample consists of 300,000 to 450,000 distinct CDR3 sequences, around 14% of them appearing once. Source material: blood. The receptors were gathered from a woman in her sixties with Graves' hyperthyroidism.

This clonotype has a count of ten or more. The rearrangement uses TRBV27 and TRBJ1-5; D gene unclear. The CDR3 runs 15 residues. The V end was cut by 5 bases, the J end by 3 bases, with 14 bases between. CDR1 is MNHEY and CDR2 is SMNVEV in the germline V gene (reference sequence). CDR3 nucleotides: TGTGCCAGCAGTATCACAGCCTTGTACAATCAGCCCCAGCATTTT. Protein sequence: CASSITALYNQPQHF.

This clonotype was recorded at least ten times. The V and J genes are TRBV28 and TRBJ2-7, with TRBD1 identical over 11 bases. Trimming cost V 3 bases and J 6 bases; bases outside gene matches: 7. The CDR3 runs to 15 residues. CDR1 and CDR2 (germline): MDHEN, SYDVKM. The CDR3 sequence is CASSLIGTGGSEQYF. In nucleotides, the CDR3 is TGTGCCAGCAGTTTGATAGGGACAGGGGGTAGCGAGCAGTACTTC.

This clonotype occurred many times. V gene TRBV28 combines with J gene TRBJ2-4, with TRBD1 as a possible D gene (6 bases). The germline CDR1 and CDR2 sequences are MDHEN and SYDVKM. The CDR3 extends over 14 amino acids. With 4 bases removed from V and 2 bases from J, the gap between germline ends came to 9 bases. This chain's CDR3 is CASSSQGSKNIQYF. CDR3 DNA sequence: TGTGCCAGCAGTTCACAGGGATCCAAAAACATTCAGTACTTC. Supplemented by reference TRBV28 and TRBJ2-4, the full variable domain reads DVKVTQSSRYLVKRTGEKVFLECVQDMDHENMFWYRQDPGLGLRLIYFSYDVKMKEKGDIPEGYSVSREKKERFSLILESASTNQTSMYLCASSSQGSKNIQYFGAGTRLSVL.

There are many counts of this clonotype. CDR3 in amino acids: CASSSPSGTSGGSYNEQFF. The DNA for the CDR3 is TGTGCCAGCAGCTCCCCCTCCGGGACTAGCGGAGGCTCCTACAATGAGCAGTTCTTC. This chain links TRBV11-2 with TRBJ2-1, with TRBD2 matching over 11 bases. Germline CDR1 is SGHAT and CDR2 is FQNNGV. The J segment lost 0 bases and the V segment lost 4 bases, leaving 11 bases of the junction unmatched. This CDR3 contains 19 residues.

The CDR3 DNA follows: TGCGCCAGCAGCCCGGTCGAGAGGGGGAATTCACCCCTCCACTTT. Its translation is CASSPVERGNSPLHF. This rearrangement joins TRBV4-1 to TRBJ1-6; D perhaps matches TRBD1 (6 bases). Trimming pared 4 bases from V and 7 bases from J, leaving 14 bases between. The CDR3 loop spans 15 amino acids. Germline-derived CDR1 and CDR2 are MGHRA and YSYEKL.

This clonotype was seen repeatedly, ten times or more. The gene calls are TRBV24-1 and TRBJ2-1; no reliable D call. V was cut by 3 bases and J by 3 bases, with 14 bases left in between. Germline lookup yields CDR1 KGHDR and CDR2 SFDVKD. CDR3 length: 16 amino acids. For the CDR3, the DNA is TGTGCCACCAGTGATAGGCAGGAAACAATCTACAATGAGCAGTTCTTC. Translating gives CATSDRQETIYNEQFF.

This clonotype has a handful of counts. The chain recombines TRBV28 with TRBJ2-2; D uncertain. The CDR3 is 13 residues long. Trimming removed 5 bases at V and 6 bases at J, with 10 bases between. The germline gives CDR1 MDHEN, CDR2 SYDVKM. In nucleotides, the CDR3 is TGTGCCAGCAGTCCTCAAAACGCCGGGGAGCTGTTTTTT. It encodes CASSPQNAGELFF.

This clonotype was detected ten times or more. V and J are TRBV20-1 and TRBJ2-1; 15 bases agree with TRBD2. Germline-derived CDR1 and CDR2 are DFQATT and SNEGSKA (reference sequence). This CDR3 has 15 amino acids. V lost 3 bases and J lost 7; bases outside the gene matches: 4. CDR3 nucleotides: TGCAGTGCTAGGCGCGGGACTAGCGGGGGGAATGAGCAGTTCTTC. Translated, it gives CSARRGTSGGNEQFF.

The table lists this clonotype with a few counts. V usage is TRBV18 and J usage is TRBJ1-4; maybe TRBD1 (5 bases). The CDR3 contains 14 residues. With 2 bases removed from V and 3 bases from J, the gap between germline ends came to 7 bases. Germline V gene lookup returns CDR1 KGHSH and CDR2 LQKENI. CDR3 loop: CASSPETANEKLFF. In DNA form, the CDR3 reads TGTGCCAGCTCACCAGAGACAGCTAATGAAAAACTGTTTTTT.

This clonotype has ten or more counts. The rearrangement links TRBV5-4 to TRBJ1-2, with D possibly being TRBD1 (6 bases). Trimming took off 3 bases at V and 2 bases at J, with 11 bases between the two ends. Germline loops: CDR1 SGHNT, CDR2 YYREEE (reference sequence). The CDR3 contains 14 residues. In DNA, the CDR3 is TGTGCCAGCAGCTCCGGGGGGCGCAACTATGGCTACACCTTC. As protein: CASSSGGRNYGYTF. Variable domain in full (rest from reference TRBV5-4 and TRBJ1-2): ETGVTQSPTHLIKTRGQQVTLRCSSQSGHNTVSWYQQALGQGPQFIFQYYREEENGRGNFPPRFSGLQFPNYSSELNVNALELDDSALYLCASSSGGRNYGYTFGSGTRLTVV.

In this sample, this clonotype turned up many times. The chain has TRBV5-4 and TRBJ2-7; possible D gene TRBD1, 7 bases. CDR3 size: 15 residues. The germline V gene encodes CDR1 SGHNT and CDR2 YYREEE (reference sequence). V was pared by 3 bases and J by 2 bases, with 15 bases between. The DNA for the CDR3 is TGTGCCAGCAGCTCGACAGGGACTCTTACCTACGAGCAGTACTTC. Translating it yields CASSSTGTLTYEQYF.

The chain recombines TRBV19 with TRBJ1-2; tentatively, D is TRBD1 (5 bases). CDR3 length: 15 amino acids. CDR1 and CDR2 from the germline V gene are LNHDA and SQIVND (reference sequence). V was shortened by 6 bases and J by 7 bases, with 21 bases between the two germline ends. Here the CDR3 reads CASSLPDSLGPGYTF. CDR3 sequence (DNA): TGTGCCAGTAGCCTACCTGACAGTCTGGGGCCTGGCTACACCTTC.

This clonotype was counted a few times. CDR3 in DNA: TGCGCCAGCAGCTTGGGGCTAGCGGGAGGAGTCCATGAGCAGTTCTTC. Translated, it gives CASSLGLAGGVHEQFF. V usage is TRBV5-1 and J usage is TRBJ2-1; 11 nucleotides align to TRBD2. V trimming: 0 bases; J trimming: 8 bases; junction bases outside the gene matches: 7. This CDR3 is built from 16 residues. Germline V gene data show CDR1 as SGHRS and CDR2 as YFSETQ.

This clonotype occurred a few times. This chain connects TRBV12-3 or TRBV12-4 to TRBJ2-2, with D possibly being TRBD1 (6 bases). The V end lost 6 bases, the J end lost 2 bases, and 10 bases lay between the germline ends. CDR3 length: 14 residues. This CDR3 reads CASRKGQNTGELFF. CDR3 nucleotides: TGTGCCAGCAGAAAGGGACAAAACACCGGGGAGCTGTTTTTT.

The rearrangement uses TRBV5-1 and TRBJ2-3; D is unresolved. The V gene lost 0 bases and the J gene lost 0 bases, with 11 bases spanning the gap. Germline CDR1 reads SGHRS; CDR2 reads YFSETQ. CDR3 length: 16 amino acids. Here the CDR3 reads CASSLGGSTSTDTQYF. The CDR3 nucleotides read TGCGCCAGCAGCTTGGGAGGCAGTACTAGCACAGATACGCAGTATTTT.

At least ten counts were recorded for this clonotype. This sequence joins TRBV20-1 and TRBJ2-7, with 7 positions matching TRBD2. CDR3 length: 15 amino acids. J gave up 0 bases and V 0 bases, and 5 bases lay outside the gene matches. The germline gives CDR1 DFQATT, CDR2 SNEGSKA (reference sequence). The CDR3 loop reads CSARDQKRDSYEQYF. CDR3 coding DNA: TGCAGTGCTAGAGATCAGAAGCGGGACTCCTACGAGCAGTACTTC.

This clonotype was counted at least ten times. For the CDR3, the DNA is TGCAGTGCTAGAGGACAGGGGCTCACTGAAGCTTTCTTT. Protein: CSARGQGLTEAFF. This rearrangement joins TRBV20-1 to TRBJ1-1; the match to TRBD1 covers 8 bases. CDR3 length: 13 amino acids. Germline assignment: CDR1 DFQATT and CDR2 SNEGSKA (reference sequence). J lost 4 bases, V lost 1 base, and 2 bases had no gene match.

This clonotype showed up many times. This chain connects TRBV18 to TRBJ2-1; D may be TRBD1 or TRBD2 (5 bases each). Germline values: CDR1 KGHSH, CDR2 LQKENI. Trimming left V 7 bases short and J 6 bases short, with 22 bases between. The CDR3 runs to 16 residues. The chain's CDR3 is CASYRGPRERGNEQFF. For the CDR3, the DNA is TGTGCCAGCTACCGGGGCCCCAGGGAGAGAGGCAATGAGCAGTTCTTC. The complete variable domain, with remaining parts taken from reference TRBV18 and TRBJ2-1, reads NAGVMQNPRHLVRRRGQEARLRCSPMKGHSHVYWYRQLPEEGLKFMVYLQKENIIDESGMPKERFSAEFPKEGPSILRIQQVVRGDSAAYFCASYRGPRERGNEQFFGPGTRLTVL.

Concerning this clonotype itself: The CDR3 does not close with the conserved phenylalanine or tryptophan, likely indicating a read error. The V call is TRBV24-1, the J call TRBJ1-2; D unresolved. The CDR3 has 14 residues. Trimming removed 10 bases from V and 0 bases from J, with 14 bases in between. The germline V gene encodes CDR1 KGHDR and CDR2 SFDVKD. CDR3 residues: CATAPEGSNYGYTL. The CDR3 DNA reads as TGTGCCACAGCACCTGAGGGATCTAACTATGGCTACACCCTC.

This clonotype showed up many times. The chain combines TRBV7-8 with TRBJ2-7, with 9 bases aligning to TRBD1. With 4 bases clipped from V and 2 bases from J, the junction kept 3 bases outside the gene matches. The CDR3 totals 14 residues. Germline CDR1 and CDR2: SGHVS and FQNEAQ. CDR3: CASSSRDRAYEQYF. The CDR3 nucleotides read TGTGCCAGCAGCTCGAGGGACAGGGCCTACGAGCAGTACTTC.

This clonotype was found many times. This chain joins TRBV20-1 and TRBJ2-3; 10 bases agree with TRBD1. J was trimmed by 6 bases and V by 5 bases; bases with no gene match: 8. Per germline, CDR1 DFQATT and CDR2 SNEGSKA (reference sequence). The CDR3 covers 14 residues. In DNA, the CDR3 is TGCAGTGCTTCTAAGGGACAGGGGACGGATACGCAGTATTTT. It translates to CSASKGQGTDTQYF.

This clonotype has a count of ten or more. The rearrangement uses TRBV11-1 and TRBJ2-7; possible D gene TRBD2, 5 bases. Germline CDR1 is SGHAT and CDR2 is FQDESV (reference sequence). V lost 3 bases to trimming and J lost 7 bases, with 16 bases between them. CDR3 length: 14 residues. CDR3 region: CASSFLREPGEQYF. As DNA, the CDR3 is TGTGCCAGCAGCTTCCTGAGGGAACCTGGAGAGCAGTACTTC.